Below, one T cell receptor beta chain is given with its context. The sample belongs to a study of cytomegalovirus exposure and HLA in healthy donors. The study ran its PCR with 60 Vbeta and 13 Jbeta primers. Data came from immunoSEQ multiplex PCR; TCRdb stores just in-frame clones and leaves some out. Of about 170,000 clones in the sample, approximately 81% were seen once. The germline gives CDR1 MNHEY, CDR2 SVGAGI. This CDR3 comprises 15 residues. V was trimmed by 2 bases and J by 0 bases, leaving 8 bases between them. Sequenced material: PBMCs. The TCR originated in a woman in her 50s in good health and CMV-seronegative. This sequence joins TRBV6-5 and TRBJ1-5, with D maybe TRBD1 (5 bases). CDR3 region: CASSYRQSSNQPQHF. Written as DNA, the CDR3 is TGTGCCAGCAGTTACCGACAGTCTAGCAATCAGCCCCAGCATTTT.